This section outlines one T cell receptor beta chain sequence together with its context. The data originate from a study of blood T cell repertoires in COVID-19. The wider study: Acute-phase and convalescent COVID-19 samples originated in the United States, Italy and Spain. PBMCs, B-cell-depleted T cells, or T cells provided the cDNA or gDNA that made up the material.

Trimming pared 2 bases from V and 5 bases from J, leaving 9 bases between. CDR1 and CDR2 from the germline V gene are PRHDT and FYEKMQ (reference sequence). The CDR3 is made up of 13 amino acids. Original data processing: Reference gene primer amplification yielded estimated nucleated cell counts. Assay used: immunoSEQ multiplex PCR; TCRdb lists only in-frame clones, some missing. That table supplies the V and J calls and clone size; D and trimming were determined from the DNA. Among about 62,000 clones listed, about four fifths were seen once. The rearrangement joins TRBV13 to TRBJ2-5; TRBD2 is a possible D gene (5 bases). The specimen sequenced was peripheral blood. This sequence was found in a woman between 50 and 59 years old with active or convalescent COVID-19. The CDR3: CASSLRGAETQYF. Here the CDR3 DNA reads TGTGCCAGCAGCTTACGGGGAGCGGAGACCCAGTACTTC.